This T cell receptor beta chain came from a study of T-cell memory formation after mild COVID-19. The sample holds a few counts of this clonotype. Its antigen remains unidentified. Germline V gene data show CDR1 as SGHVS and CDR2 as FQNEAQ. The CDR3 spans 15 residues. Trimming took off 2 bases at V and 2 bases at J, with 12 bases between the two ends. Regarding the study as a whole: Contracting CD8+ clones were enriched in EMRA, CD4+ mainly in CM and EM.

After 5'RACE with constant-segment primers, TCR alpha and TCR beta cDNA libraries carrying sample barcodes and UMIs were obtained. TCRdb called the 5' RACE reads again in MiXCR, with one record for every CDR3 protein. The profile shows fewer than 450,000 distinct CDR3 sequences, 20% to 25% of them singletons. The source of this sequence is an adult woman who had mild COVID-19 (a few samples of this study predate the infection). Cell type and time point are not known. Sequenced material: PBMCs or a T cell subset sorted from them (not recorded which). The gene calls are TRBV7-8 and TRBJ2-5; a possible D gene is TRBD2 (6 bases). The CDR3 here is CASSLYSGLQETQYF. CDR3 nucleotide sequence: TGTGCCAGCAGCTTATACTCTGGACTACAAGAGACCCAGTACTTC. Using reference TRBV7-8 and TRBJ2-5 for the parts outside the CDR3, the full variable domain is GAGVSQSPRYKVAKRGQDVALRCDPISGHVSLFWYQQALGQGPEFLTYFQNEAQLDKSGLPSDRFFAERPEGSVSTLKIQRTQQEDSAVYLCASSLYSGLQETQYFGPGTRLLVL.